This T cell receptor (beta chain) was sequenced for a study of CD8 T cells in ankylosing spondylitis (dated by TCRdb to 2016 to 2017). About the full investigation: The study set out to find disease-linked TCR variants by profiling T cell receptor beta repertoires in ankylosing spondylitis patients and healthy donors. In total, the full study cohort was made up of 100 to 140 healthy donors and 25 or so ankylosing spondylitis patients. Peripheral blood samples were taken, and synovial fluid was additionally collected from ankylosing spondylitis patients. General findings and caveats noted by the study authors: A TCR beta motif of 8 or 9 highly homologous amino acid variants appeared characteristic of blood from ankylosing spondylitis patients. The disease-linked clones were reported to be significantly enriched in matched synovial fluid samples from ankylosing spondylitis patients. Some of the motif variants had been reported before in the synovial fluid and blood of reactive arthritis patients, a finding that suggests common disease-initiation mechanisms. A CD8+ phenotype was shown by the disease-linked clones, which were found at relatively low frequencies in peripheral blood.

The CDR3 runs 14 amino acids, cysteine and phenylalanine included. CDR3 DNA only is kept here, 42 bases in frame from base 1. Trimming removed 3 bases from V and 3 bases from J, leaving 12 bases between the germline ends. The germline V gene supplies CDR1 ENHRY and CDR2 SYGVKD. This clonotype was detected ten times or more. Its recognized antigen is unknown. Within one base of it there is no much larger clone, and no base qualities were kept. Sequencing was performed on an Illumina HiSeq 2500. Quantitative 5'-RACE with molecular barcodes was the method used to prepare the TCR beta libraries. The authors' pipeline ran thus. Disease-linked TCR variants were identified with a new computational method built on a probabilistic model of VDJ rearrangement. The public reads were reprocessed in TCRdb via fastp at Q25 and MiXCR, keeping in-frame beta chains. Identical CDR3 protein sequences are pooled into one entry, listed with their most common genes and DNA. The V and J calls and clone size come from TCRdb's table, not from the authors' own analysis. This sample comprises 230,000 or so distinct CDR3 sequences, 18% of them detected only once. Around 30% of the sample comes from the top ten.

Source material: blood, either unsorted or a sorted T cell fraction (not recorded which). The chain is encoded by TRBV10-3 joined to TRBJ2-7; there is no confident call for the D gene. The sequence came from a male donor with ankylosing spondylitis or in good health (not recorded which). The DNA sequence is TGTGCCATCAGTGAAGACTCGCATTACTACGAGCAGTACTTC. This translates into CAISEDSHYYEQYF.